Below, 18 T cell receptor beta chains from the same sample are listed, as sequenced in a study of radiation and T cells in renal cell carcinoma. Clones were sequenced by immunoSEQ multiplex PCR, and TCRdb holds only the in-frame ones, with some missing. The table includes about 86,000 clones, around four fifths detected once. Time point given: blood 4 weeks post-SBRT, at nephrectomy. Regarding treatment: 15 Gy SBRT to primary tumor, nephrectomy 4 weeks later. Sequencing was performed on blood, taken from a patient whose treatment included radiotherapy and nephrectomy. The receptors were gathered from a middle-aged man with renal cell carcinoma.

Only one count was recorded for this clone. The chain is built from TRBV25-1 and TRBJ2-3, with D perhaps TRBD2 (6 bases). V was cut by 8 bases and J by 2 bases, with 8 bases left in between. CDR3 size: 12 residues. The germline V gene encodes CDR1 MGHDK and CDR2 SYGVNS. DNA for the CDR3: TGTGCCAGCGGGGGGTCCACAGATACGCAGTATTTT. Protein: CASGGSTDTQYF.

V gene TRBV5-1 combines with J gene TRBJ1-1; the match to TRBD1 covers 7 bases. Per germline, CDR1 SGHRS and CDR2 YFSETQ. This CDR3 spans 13 amino acids. J was trimmed by 4 bases and V by 4 bases; bases with no gene match: 4. The DNA for the CDR3 is TGCGCCAGCAGCCCTCAGGGGGGCACTGAAGCTTTCTTT. Translating it yields CASSPQGGTEAFF.

The chain couples TRBV28 to TRBJ2-7; 7 bases fit TRBD2. With V trimmed by 8 bases and J by 3 bases, 10 bases remained unmatched. CDR1 and CDR2 from the germline V gene are MDHEN and SYDVKM. The CDR3 consists of 14 residues. This chain's CDR3 is CASGKPSGFYEQYF. DNA of the CDR3: TGTGCCAGCGGGAAGCCTAGCGGTTTCTACGAGCAGTACTTC.

The chain has TRBV27 and TRBJ2-1; 7 positions agree with TRBD2. Losses at the gene ends were 8 bases for V and 13 bases for J; bases not matched to a gene: 11. The CDR3 covers 12 residues. From germline, CDR1 is MNHEY and CDR2 SMNVEV (reference sequence). The CDR3 here is CASWTGLLGQFF. The DNA of the CDR3 is TGTGCCAGCTGGACGGGACTACTGGGTCAGTTCTTC.

This clone was counted only a few times. The chain recombines TRBV7-2 with TRBJ1-5; D perhaps matches TRBD1 (5 bases). From germline, CDR1 is SGHTA and CDR2 FQGNSA. Deletions cut 5 bases from V and 3 bases from J, with 11 bases between. The CDR3 loop spans 14 amino acids. CDR3 sequence (DNA): TGTGCCAGCAGCCGCGGGACTGACAATCAGCCCCAGCATTTT. Translated, it gives CASSRGTDNQPQHF. The full variable domain, with the rest looked up from reference TRBV7-2 and TRBJ1-5, is GAGVSQSPSNKVTEKGKDVELRCDPISGHTALYWYRQSLGQGLEFLIYFQGNSAPDKSGLPSDRFSAERTGGSVSTLTIQRTQQEDSAVYLCASSRGTDNQPQHFGDGTRLSIL.

This clone has only one observation. This chain joins TRBV10-2 and TRBJ2-6, with D tentatively TRBD2 (5 bases). Germline V gene data show CDR1 as WSHSY and CDR2 as SAAADI. The CDR3 is made up of 13 amino acids. V was clipped by 7 bases and J by 7 bases, with 11 bases between them. DNA of the CDR3: TGCGCCAGCATGGACCCGGGAGCCAACGTCCTGACTTTC. Protein: CASMDPGANVLTF.

The gene calls are TRBV15 and TRBJ2-7, with D possibly matching TRBD1 (6 bases). Trimming took off 2 bases at V and 5 bases at J, with 7 bases between the two ends. This CDR3 comprises 12 residues. Germline V gene data show CDR1 as LNHNV and CDR2 as YYDKDF (reference sequence). The CDR3 DNA sequence: TGTGCCACCAGCAGATACAGGGACGAGCAGTACTTC. As protein: CATSRYRDEQYF.

The genes are TRBV5-1 and TRBJ1-4, with 7 bases aligning to TRBD1. CDR1 and CDR2 (germline): SGHRS, YFSETQ. The CDR3 length is 14 residues. The junction had 6 bases not matched to a gene; V was cut back by 5 bases and J by 5 bases. The CDR3 DNA is TGCGCCAGCAGGGGGACAGCTGGGAATGAAAAACTGTTTTTT. Translating gives CASRGTAGNEKLFF.

This chain uses TRBV19 with TRBJ2-7, with TRBD1 matching over 12 bases. After removal of 5 bases from V and 7 bases from J, the junction contained 6 bases not matched to a gene. Germline CDR1 reads LNHDA; CDR2 reads SQIVND (reference sequence). CDR3 length: 14 amino acids. CDR3 DNA sequence: TGTGCCAGTAGTTCGGGACAGGGGGCGGAGGAGCAGTACTTC. Translating it yields CASSSGQGAEEQYF.

This clone was seen more than once but under ten times. V usage is TRBV19 and J usage is TRBJ2-2; 8 nucleotides line up with TRBD1. Germline V gives CDR1 LNHDA, CDR2 SQIVND (reference sequence). V was pared by 6 bases and J by 3 bases, with 9 bases of the junction left unmatched. The CDR3 runs 16 residues. The CDR3 protein is CASRKTGAPDTGELFF. DNA of the CDR3: TGTGCCAGTAGGAAGACAGGGGCTCCGGACACCGGGGAGCTGTTTTTT. Supplemented by reference TRBV19 and TRBJ2-2, the full variable domain reads DGGITQSPKYLFRKEGQNVTLSCEQNLNHDAMYWYRQDPGQGLRLIYYSQIVNDFQKGDIAEGYSVSREKKESFPLTVTSAQKNPTAFYLCASRKTGAPDTGELFFGEGSRLTVL.

The V and J genes are TRBV7-2 and TRBJ1-4, with D uncertain. CDR3 length equals 15 residues. V lost 3 bases and J lost 4, with 12 bases in between. Germline assignment: CDR1 SGHTA and CDR2 FQGNSA. The CDR3 DNA reads TGTGCCAGCAGCTTTTCCTCGAGCTTTAATGAAAAACTGTTTTTT. It specifies CASSFSSSFNEKLFF.

The V call is TRBV29-1, the J call TRBJ1-1; no reliable D call. CDR1 is SQVTM and CDR2 is ANQGSEA in the germline V gene. CDR3 size: 13 residues. The ends were cut back, 6 bases at V and 3 bases at J, with 14 bases in the middle. The DNA for the CDR3 is TGCAGCGTCGAACTGCAGCAGGACACTGAAGCTTTCTTT. Translating gives CSVELQQDTEAFF.

The chain uses TRBV2 and TRBJ2-3; 8 positions agree with TRBD2. The germline V gene has CDR1 SNHLY and CDR2 FYNNEI. V lost 6 bases and J lost 6; bases outside the gene matches: 8. The CDR3 totals 14 residues. In DNA form, the CDR3 reads TGTGCCAGCAGGAAACCCCCGGGGGGGGATACGCAGTATTTT. Its translation: CASRKPPGGDTQYF.

This clone appeared a single time. The chain links TRBV4-2 to TRBJ2-7, with D uncertain. V was shortened by 0 bases and J by 4 bases, with 13 bases between the two germline ends. The CDR3 has 15 amino acids. Germline V gene lookup returns CDR1 LGHNA and CDR2 YNFKEQ. CDR3 in amino acids: CASSQDLLVPYEQYF. Written as DNA, the CDR3 is TGTGCCAGCAGCCAAGATTTGCTGGTCCCGTACGAGCAGTACTTC.

The rearrangement uses TRBV28 and TRBJ2-7; TRBD1 matches at 8 bases. V lost 7 bases and J lost 3; bases outside the gene matches: 8. The CDR3 is 14 amino acids. Germline-derived CDR1 and CDR2 are MDHEN and SYDVKM. CDR3 protein: CASTRTGSFYEQYF. The CDR3 DNA sequence: TGTGCCAGCACCCGGACAGGGAGCTTCTACGAGCAGTACTTC. The full variable domain, rest sourced from reference TRBV28 and TRBJ2-7, is DVKVTQSSRYLVKRTGEKVFLECVQDMDHENMFWYRQDPGLGLRLIYFSYDVKMKEKGDIPEGYSVSREKKERFSLILESASTNQTSMYLCASTRTGSFYEQYFGPGTRLTVT.

This rearrangement joins TRBV9 to TRBJ2-2; TRBD2 matches 7 bases. The CDR3 contains 16 residues. Germline V gives CDR1 SGDLS, CDR2 YYNGEE. The V segment lost 4 bases and the J segment 5 bases; nucleotides outside the gene matches: 11. The CDR3 nucleotides are TGTGCCAGCAGCTTCGCGGTGGGGACTAATACCGGGGAGCTGTTTTTT. This gives the protein CASSFAVGTNTGELFF.

The V gene is TRBV6-4, the J gene TRBJ2-1; D uncertain. V lost 2 bases to trimming and J lost 12 bases, with 11 bases between them. The CDR3 consists of 12 residues. Per germline, CDR1 MRHNA and CDR2 SNTAGT. The CDR3 sequence is CASSDLRVWQFF. CDR3 DNA sequence: TGTGCCAGCAGTGACCTCCGGGTATGGCAGTTCTTC.

In this sample, this clone turned up a few times. The genes are TRBV11-2 and TRBJ2-7; D is possibly TRBD2 (5 bases). CDR1 is SGHAT and CDR2 is FQNNGV in the germline V gene. The length of the CDR3 is 14 residues. Trimming removed 4 bases from V and 9 bases from J, with 19 bases in between. CDR3 nucleotides: TGTGCCAGCAGCTCCCGACTACTTGCCCCCGGGCAGTACTTC. Residues: CASSSRLLAPGQYF.